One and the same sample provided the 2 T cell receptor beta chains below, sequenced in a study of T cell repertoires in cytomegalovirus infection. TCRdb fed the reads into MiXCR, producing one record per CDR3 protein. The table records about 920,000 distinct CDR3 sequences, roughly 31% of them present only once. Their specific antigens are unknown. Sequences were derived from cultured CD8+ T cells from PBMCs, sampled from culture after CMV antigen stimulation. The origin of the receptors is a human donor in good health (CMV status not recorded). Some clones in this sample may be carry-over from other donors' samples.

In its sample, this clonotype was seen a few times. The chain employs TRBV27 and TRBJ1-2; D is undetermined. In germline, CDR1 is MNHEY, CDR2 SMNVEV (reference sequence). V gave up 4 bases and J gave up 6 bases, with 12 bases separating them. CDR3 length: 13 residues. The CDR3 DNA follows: TGTGCCAGCAGTTGGCGAGGCGATGATGGCTACACCTTC. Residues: CASSWRGDDGYTF.

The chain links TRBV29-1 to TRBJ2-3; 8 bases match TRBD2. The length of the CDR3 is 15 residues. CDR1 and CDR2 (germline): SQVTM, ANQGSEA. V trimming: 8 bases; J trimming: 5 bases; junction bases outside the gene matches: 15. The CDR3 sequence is CSLVGRAGGLDTQYF. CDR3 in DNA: TGCAGCCTTGTCGGACGTGCGGGGGGTCTAGATACGCAGTATTTT.